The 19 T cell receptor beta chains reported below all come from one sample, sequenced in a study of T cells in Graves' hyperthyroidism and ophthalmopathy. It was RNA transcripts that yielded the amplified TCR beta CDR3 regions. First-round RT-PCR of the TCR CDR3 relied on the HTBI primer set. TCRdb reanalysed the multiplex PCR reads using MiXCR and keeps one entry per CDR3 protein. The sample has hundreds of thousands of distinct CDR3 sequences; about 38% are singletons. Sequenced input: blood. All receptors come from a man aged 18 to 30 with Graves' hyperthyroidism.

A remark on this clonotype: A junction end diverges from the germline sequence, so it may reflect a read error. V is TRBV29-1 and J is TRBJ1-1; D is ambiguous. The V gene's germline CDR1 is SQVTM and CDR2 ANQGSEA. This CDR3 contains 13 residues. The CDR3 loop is CSVGTKKNTEAFF. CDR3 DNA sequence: TGCAGCGTTGGGACGAAAAAGAACACCGAAGCTTTCTTT.

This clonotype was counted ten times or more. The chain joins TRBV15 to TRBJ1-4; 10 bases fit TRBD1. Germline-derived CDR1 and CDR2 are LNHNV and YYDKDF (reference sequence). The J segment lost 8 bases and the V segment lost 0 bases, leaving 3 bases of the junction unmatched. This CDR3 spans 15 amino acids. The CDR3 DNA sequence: TGTGCCACCAGCAGAGAACGACAGGGGGCCGAAAAACTGTTTTTT. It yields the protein CATSRERQGAEKLFF.

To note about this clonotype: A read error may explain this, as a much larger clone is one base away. CDR3 in DNA: TGCGCCAACATCACGAACACCGGGGAGCTGTTTTTT. This encodes CANITNTGELFF. The V call is TRBV10-2, the J call TRBJ2-2; D is unclear. The V gene lost 10 bases and the J gene lost 0 bases, with 6 bases spanning the gap. CDR1 and CDR2 (germline): WSHSY, SAAADI. The CDR3 is made up of 12 amino acids.

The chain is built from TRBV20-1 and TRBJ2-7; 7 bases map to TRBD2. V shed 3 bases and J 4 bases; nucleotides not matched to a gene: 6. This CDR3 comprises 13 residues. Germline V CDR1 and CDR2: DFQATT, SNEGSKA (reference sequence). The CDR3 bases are TGCAGTGCTAGGCGGGGGAACCAATACGAGCAGTACTTC. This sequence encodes CSARRGNQYEQYF.

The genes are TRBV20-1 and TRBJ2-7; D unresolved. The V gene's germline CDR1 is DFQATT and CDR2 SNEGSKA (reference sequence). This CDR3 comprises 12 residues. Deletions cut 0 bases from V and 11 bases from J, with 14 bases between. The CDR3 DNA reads TGCAGTGCTAGAGATCGGAACTGGCGAAAGTACTTC. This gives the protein CSARDRNWRKYF.

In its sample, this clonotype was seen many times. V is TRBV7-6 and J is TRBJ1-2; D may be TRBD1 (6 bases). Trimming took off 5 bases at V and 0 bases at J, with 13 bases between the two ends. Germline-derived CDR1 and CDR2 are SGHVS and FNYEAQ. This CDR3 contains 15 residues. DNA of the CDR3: TGTGCCAGCAGCCTTGGACAGAACGCTAACTATGGCTACACCTTC. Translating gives CASSLGQNANYGYTF.

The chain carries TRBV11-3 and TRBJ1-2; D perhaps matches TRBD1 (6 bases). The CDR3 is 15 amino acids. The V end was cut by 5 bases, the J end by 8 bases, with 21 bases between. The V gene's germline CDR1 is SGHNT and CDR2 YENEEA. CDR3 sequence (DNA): TGTGCCAGCAGCCCTGGAGGACAGAAATTGGGGGGCTACACCTTC. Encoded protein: CASSPGGQKLGGYTF.

The CDR3 sequence: CASGWTGREAFF. The CDR3, as DNA: TGTGCCAGCGGGTGGACCGGCCGTGAAGCTTTCTTT. The chain couples TRBV6-1 to TRBJ1-1; D gene unclear. Germline V CDR1 and CDR2: MNHNS, SASEGT. Trimming stripped 8 bases from V and 7 bases from J, with 14 bases between. This CDR3 region has 12 residues.

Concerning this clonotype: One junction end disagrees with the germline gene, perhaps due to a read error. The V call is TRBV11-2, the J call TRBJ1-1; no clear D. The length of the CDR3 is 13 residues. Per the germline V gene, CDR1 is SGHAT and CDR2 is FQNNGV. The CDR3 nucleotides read TGTGCCAGCAGCTTAGGTACGAACACTGATGCTTTCTTT. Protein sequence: CASSLGTNTDAFF.

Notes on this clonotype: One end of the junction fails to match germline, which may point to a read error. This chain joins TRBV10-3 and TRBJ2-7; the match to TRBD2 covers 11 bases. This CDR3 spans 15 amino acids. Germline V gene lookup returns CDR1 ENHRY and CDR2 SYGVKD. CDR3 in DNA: TGCGCCAGCAGCCCAAGGTTACTAGCGGGAGCCGAGCAGTACTTC. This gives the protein CASSPRLLAGAEQYF.

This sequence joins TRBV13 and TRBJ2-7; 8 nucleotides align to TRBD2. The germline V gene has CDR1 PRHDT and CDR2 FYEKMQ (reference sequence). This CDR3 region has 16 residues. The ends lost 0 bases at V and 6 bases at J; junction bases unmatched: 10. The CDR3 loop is CASSLGGSGTFSEQYF. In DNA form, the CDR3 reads TGTGCCAGCAGCTTAGGGGGTAGCGGGACCTTCAGCGAGCAGTACTTC.

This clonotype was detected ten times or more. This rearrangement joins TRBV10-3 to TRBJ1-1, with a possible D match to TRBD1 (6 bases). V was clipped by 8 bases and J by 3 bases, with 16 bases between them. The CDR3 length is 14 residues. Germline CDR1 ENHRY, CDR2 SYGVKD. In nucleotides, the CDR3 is TGTGCCATCGGGGGGGGCAGGGAGGACACTGAAGCTTTCTTT. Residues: CAIGGGREDTEAFF.

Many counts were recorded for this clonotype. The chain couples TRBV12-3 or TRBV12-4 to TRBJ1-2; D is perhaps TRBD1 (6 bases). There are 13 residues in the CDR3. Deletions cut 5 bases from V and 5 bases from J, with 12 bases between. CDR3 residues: CASSLGTSYGYTF. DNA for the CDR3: TGTGCCAGCAGTCTAGGGACATCTTATGGCTACACCTTC.

Here the CDR3 reads CASSTQSSIEQYF. The CDR3 nucleotides read TGCGCCAGCAGCACTCAATCTTCTATCGAGCAGTACTTC. The rearrangement joins TRBV5-1 to TRBJ2-7; no reliable D call. Looked up from germline, CDR1 is SGHRS and CDR2 is YFSETQ. There are 13 residues in the CDR3. V lost 4 bases and J lost 6, with 14 bases in between.

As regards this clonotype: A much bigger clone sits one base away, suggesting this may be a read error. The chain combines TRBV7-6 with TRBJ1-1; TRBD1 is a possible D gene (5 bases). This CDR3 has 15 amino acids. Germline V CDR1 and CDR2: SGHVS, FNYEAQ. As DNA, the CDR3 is TGTACCAGCAGCTTAGACCGCCCGGGGCACACTGAAGCTTTCTTT. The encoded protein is CTSSLDRPGHTEAFF.

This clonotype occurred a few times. CDR3 coding DNA: TGCAGTGCTGGAAGGGCTTCTGGAAACACCATATATTTT. Residues: CSAGRASGNTIYF. V usage is TRBV20-1 and J usage is TRBJ1-3; no clear D. Germline CDR1 reads DFQATT; CDR2 reads SNEGSKA (reference sequence). The CDR3 length is 13 residues. V was shortened by 5 bases and J by 1 base, with 9 bases between the two germline ends.

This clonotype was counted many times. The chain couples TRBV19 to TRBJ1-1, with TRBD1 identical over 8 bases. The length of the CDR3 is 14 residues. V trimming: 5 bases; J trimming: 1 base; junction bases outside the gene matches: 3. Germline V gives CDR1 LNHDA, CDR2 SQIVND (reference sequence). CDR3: CASSGQGQNTEAFF. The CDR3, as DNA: TGTGCCAGTAGTGGACAGGGCCAGAACACTGAAGCTTTCTTT.

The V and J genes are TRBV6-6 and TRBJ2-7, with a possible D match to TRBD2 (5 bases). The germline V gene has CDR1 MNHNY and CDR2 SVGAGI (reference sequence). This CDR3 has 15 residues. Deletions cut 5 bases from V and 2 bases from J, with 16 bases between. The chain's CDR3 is CASSEGSQTPYEQYF. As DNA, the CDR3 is TGTGCCAGCAGTGAAGGGAGTCAGACTCCCTACGAGCAGTACTTC.

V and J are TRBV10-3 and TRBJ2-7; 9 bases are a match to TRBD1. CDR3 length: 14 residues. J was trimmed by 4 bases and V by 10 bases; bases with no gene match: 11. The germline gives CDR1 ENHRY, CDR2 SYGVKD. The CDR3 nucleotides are TGTGCCAGCAGACCCTGGACAGGGGCGTACGAGCAGTACTTC. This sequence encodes CASRPWTGAYEQYF.